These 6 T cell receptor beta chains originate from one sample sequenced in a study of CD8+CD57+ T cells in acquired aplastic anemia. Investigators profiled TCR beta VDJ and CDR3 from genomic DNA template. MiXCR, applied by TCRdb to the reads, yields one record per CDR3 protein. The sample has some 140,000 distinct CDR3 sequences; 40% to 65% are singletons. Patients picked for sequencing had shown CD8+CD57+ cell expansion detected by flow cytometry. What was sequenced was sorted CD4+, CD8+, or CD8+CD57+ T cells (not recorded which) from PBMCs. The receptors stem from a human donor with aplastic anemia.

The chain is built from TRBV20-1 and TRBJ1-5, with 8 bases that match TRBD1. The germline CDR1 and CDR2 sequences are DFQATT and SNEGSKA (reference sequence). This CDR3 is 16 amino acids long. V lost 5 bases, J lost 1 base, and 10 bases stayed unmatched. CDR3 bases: TGCAGTGCTCGGTCCTCAGGGGGCCTGAGCAATCAGCCCCAGCATTTT. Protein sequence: CSARSSGGLSNQPQHF.

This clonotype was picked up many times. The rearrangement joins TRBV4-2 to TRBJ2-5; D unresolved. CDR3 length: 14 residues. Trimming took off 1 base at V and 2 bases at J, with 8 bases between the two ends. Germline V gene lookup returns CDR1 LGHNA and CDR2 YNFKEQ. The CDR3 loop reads CASSQVDRQETQYF. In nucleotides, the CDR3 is TGTGCCAGCAGCCAAGTGGATAGGCAAGAGACCCAGTACTTC.

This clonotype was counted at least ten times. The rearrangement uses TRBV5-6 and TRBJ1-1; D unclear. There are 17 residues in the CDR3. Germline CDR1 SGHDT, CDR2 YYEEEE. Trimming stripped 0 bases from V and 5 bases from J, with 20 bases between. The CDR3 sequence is CASSLANLRQRWTEAFF. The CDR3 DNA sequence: TGTGCCAGCAGCTTGGCCAATCTGCGACAACGGTGGACTGAAGCTTTCTTT. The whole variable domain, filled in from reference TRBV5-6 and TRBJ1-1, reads DAGVTQSPTHLIKTRGQQVTLRCSPKSGHDTVSWYQQALGQGPQFIFQYYEEEERQRGNFPDRFSGHQFPNYSSELNVNALLLGDSALYLCASSLANLRQRWTEAFFGQGTRLTVV.

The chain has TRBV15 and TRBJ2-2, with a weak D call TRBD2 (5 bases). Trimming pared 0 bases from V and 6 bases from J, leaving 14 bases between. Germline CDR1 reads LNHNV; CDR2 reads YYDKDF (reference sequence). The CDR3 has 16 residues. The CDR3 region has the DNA TGTGCCACCAGCAGAGATCTTAGGCCCGGGGCCGGGGAGCTGTTTTTT. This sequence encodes CATSRDLRPGAGELFF.

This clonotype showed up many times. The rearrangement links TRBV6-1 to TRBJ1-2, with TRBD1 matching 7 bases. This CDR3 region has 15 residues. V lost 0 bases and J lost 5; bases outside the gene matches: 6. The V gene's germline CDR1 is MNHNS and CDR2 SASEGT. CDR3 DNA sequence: TGTGCCAGCAGTGAAGCCCCGGAGGGGGCATATGGCTACACCTTC. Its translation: CASSEAPEGAYGYTF.

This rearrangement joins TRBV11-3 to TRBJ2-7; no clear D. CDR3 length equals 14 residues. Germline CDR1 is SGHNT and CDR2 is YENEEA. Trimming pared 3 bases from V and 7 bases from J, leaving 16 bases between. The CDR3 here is CASSLDQTEGEQYF. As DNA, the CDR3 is TGTGCCAGCAGCTTGGACCAGACTGAAGGAGAGCAGTACTTC.